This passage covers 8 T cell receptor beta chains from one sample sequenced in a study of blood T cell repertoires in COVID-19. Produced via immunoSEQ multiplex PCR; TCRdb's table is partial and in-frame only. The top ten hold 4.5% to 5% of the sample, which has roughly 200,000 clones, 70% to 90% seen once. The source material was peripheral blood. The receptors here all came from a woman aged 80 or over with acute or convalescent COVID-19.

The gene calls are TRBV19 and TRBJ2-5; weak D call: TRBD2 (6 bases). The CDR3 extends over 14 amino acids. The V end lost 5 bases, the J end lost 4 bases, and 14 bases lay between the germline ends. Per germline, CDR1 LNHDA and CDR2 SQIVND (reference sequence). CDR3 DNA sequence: TGTGCCAGTAGTCGACTAGGTCTCGCAGAGACCCAGTACTTC. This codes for CASSRLGLAETQYF. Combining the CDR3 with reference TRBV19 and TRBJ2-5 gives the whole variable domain DGGITQSPKYLFRKEGQNVTLSCEQNLNHDAMYWYRQDPGQGLRLIYYSQIVNDFQKGDIAEGYSVSREKKESFPLTVTSAQKNPTAFYLCASSRLGLAETQYFGPGTRLLVL.

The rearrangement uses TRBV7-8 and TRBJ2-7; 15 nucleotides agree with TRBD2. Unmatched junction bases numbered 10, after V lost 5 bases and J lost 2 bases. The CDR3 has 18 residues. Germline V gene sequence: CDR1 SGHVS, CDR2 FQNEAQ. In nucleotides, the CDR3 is TGTGCCAGCAGCCATCCGGGACTAGCGGGAGGCGAGGCCTACGAGCAGTACTTC. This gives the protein CASSHPGLAGGEAYEQYF. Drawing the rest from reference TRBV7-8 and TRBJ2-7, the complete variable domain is GAGVSQSPRYKVAKRGQDVALRCDPISGHVSLFWYQQALGQGPEFLTYFQNEAQLDKSGLPSDRFFAERPEGSVSTLKIQRTQQEDSAVYLCASSHPGLAGGEAYEQYFGPGTRLTVT.

The CDR3 DNA is TGTGCCAGTAGTGTCTGGTCCCCAGGGGAGGAGACCCAGTACTTC. It translates to CASSVWSPGEETQYF. The J gene is TRBJ2-5, the V gene TRBV19, with a tentative D call TRBD1 (6 bases). The CDR3 runs to 15 residues. V was trimmed by 5 bases and J by 5 bases, leaving 18 bases between them. The V gene's germline CDR1 is LNHDA and CDR2 SQIVND (reference sequence). The full variable domain, its missing parts supplied by reference TRBV19 and TRBJ2-5, is DGGITQSPKYLFRKEGQNVTLSCEQNLNHDAMYWYRQDPGQGLRLIYYSQIVNDFQKGDIAEGYSVSREKKESFPLTVTSAQKNPTAFYLCASSVWSPGEETQYFGPGTRLLVL.

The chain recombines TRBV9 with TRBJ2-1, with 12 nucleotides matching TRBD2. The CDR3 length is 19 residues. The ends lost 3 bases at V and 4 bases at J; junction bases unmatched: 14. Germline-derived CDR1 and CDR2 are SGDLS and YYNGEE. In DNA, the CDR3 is TGTGCCAGCAGCGGTAGAGGAGGGCTAGCGGGAGGGTCTTACAATGAGCAGTTCTTC. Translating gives CASSGRGGLAGGSYNEQFF.

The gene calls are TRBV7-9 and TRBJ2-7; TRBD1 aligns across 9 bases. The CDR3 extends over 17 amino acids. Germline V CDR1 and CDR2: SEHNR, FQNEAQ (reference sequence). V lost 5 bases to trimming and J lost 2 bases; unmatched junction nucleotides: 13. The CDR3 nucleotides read TGTGCCAGCAGCGAAGGACAGGGGAAACCCCTTCCCTACGAGCAGTACTTC. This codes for CASSEGQGKPLPYEQYF.

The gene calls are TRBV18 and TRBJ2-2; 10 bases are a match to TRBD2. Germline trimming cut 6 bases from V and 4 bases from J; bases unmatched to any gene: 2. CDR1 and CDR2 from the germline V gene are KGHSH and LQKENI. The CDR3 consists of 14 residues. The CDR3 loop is CASSSSGGTGELFF. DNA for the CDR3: TGTGCCAGCTCCTCTAGCGGGGGCACCGGGGAGCTGTTTTTT.

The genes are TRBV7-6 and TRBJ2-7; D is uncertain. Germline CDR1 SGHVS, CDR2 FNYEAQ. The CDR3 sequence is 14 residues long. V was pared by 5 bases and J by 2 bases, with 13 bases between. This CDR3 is CASSNSYSAYEQYF. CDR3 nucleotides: TGTGCCAGCAGCAATTCTTATTCCGCCTACGAGCAGTACTTC.

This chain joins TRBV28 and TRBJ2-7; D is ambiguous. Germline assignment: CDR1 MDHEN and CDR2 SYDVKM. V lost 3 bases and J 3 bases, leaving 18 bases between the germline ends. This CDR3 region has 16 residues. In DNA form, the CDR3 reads TGTGCCAGCAGTTTCCCCCGTCGACTCCCCAACTACGAGCAGTACTTC. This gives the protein CASSFPRRLPNYEQYF.